This T cell receptor (beta chain) originates from a study of CD8 T cell repertoires and HIV-1 epitope variants. Study results and limitations: Eight or nine antigen-specific TCR beta clonotypes were found; more than five seemed cross-reactive to variants.

As concerns this clone: Its antigen remains unidentified.

Per germline, CDR1 LNHNV and CDR2 YYDKDF (reference sequence). This CDR3 region has 12 residues. V was trimmed by 3 bases and J by 3 bases, leaving 5 bases between them. Clones were read by immunoSEQ multiplex PCR, and TCRdb kept only the in-frame ones, dropping some. Among a few thousand clones, 66% were seen once, and the ten largest hold roughly two fifths. Sequences were obtained from cultured CD8+ T cells derived from PBMCs. This clonotype was sampled from a male donor with HIV. V is TRBV15 and J is TRBJ1-1; no clear D gene. In DNA, the CDR3 is TGTGCCACCAGCAGGGAGTACACTGAAGCTTTCTTT. Protein product: CATSREYTEAFF.